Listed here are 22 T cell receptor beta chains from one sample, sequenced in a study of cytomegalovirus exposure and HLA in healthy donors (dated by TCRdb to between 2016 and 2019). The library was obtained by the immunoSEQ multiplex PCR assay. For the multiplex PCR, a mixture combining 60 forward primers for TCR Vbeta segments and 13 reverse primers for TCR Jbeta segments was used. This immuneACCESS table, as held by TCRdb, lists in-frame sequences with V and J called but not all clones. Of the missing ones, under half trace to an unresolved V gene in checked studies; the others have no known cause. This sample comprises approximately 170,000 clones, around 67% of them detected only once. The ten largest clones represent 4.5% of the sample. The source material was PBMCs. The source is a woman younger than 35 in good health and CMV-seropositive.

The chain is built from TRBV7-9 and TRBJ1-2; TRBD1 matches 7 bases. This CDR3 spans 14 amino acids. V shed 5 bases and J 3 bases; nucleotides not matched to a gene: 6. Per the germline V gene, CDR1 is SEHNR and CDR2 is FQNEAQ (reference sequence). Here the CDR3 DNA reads TGTGCCAGCAGCGCCGGGACAGCGGACTATGGCTACACCTTC. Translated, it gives CASSAGTADYGYTF.

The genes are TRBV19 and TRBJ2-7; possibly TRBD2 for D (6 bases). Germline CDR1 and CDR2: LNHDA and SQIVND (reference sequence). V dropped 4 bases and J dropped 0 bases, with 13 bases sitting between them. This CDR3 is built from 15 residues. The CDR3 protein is CASSRSGGNSYEQYF. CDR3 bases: TGTGCCAGTAGTAGGTCGGGCGGGAACTCCTACGAGCAGTACTTC.

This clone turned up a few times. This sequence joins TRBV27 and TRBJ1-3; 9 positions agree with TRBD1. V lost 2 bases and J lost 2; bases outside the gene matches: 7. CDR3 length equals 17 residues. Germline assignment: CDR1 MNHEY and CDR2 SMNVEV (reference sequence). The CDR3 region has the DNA TGTGCCAGCAGTTTAGTTCACGGGACAGGGACTGGAAACACCATATATTTT. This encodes CASSLVHGTGTGNTIYF.

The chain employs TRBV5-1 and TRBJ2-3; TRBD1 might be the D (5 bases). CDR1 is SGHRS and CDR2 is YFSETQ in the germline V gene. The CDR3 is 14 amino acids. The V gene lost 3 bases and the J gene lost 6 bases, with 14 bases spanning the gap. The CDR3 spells CASSSPDWGDTQYF. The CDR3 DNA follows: TGCGCCAGCAGCTCCCCCGACTGGGGCGATACGCAGTATTTT.

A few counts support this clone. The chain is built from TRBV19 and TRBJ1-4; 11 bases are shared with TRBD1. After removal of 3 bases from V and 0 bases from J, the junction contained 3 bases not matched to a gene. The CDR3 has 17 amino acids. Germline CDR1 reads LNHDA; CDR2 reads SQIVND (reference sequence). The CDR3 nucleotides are TGTGCCAGTAGTATGGGACAGGGGGATTCAACTAATGAAAAACTGTTTTTT. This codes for CASSMGQGDSTNEKLFF.

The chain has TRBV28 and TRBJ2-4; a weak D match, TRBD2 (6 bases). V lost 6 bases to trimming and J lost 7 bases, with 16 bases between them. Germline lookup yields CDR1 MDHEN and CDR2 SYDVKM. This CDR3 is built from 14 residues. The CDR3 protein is CASSGGVGVNIQYF. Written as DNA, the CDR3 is TGTGCCAGCAGCGGAGGGGTAGGGGTGAACATTCAGTACTTC. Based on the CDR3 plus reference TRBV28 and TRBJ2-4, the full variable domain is DVKVTQSSRYLVKRTGEKVFLECVQDMDHENMFWYRQDPGLGLRLIYFSYDVKMKEKGDIPEGYSVSREKKERFSLILESASTNQTSMYLCASSGGVGVNIQYFGAGTRLSVL.

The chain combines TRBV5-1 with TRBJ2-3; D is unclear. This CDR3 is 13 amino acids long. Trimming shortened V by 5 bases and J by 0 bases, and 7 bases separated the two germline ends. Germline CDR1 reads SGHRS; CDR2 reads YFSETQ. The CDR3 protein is CASRRSSTDTQYF. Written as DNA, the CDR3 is TGCGCCAGCAGGAGGTCTAGCACAGATACGCAGTATTTT.

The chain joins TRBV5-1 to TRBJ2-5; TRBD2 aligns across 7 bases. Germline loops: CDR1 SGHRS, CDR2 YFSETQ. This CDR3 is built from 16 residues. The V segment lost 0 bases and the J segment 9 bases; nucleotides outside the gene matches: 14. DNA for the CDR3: TGCGCCAGCAGCTTGGAAAGCGGGGCGGTCTCTGGGGCCCAGTACTTC. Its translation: CASSLESGAVSGAQYF.

The CDR3 nucleotides are TGCGCCACCTCGGGACTGGGAGGCACAGATACGCAGTATTTT. Protein product: CATSGLGGTDTQYF. The chain links TRBV5-1 to TRBJ2-3, with a tentative D call TRBD2 (6 bases). Trimming removed 9 bases from V and 1 base from J, with 15 bases in between. The germline CDR1 and CDR2 sequences are SGHRS and YFSETQ. This CDR3 has 14 residues.

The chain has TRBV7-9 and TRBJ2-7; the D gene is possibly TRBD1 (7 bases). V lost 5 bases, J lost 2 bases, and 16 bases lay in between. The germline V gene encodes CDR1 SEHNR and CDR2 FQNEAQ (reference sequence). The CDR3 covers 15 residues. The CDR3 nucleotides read TGTGCCAGCAGCGAGAGACAGGGAGGTACCTACGAGCAGTACTTC. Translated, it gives CASSERQGGTYEQYF.

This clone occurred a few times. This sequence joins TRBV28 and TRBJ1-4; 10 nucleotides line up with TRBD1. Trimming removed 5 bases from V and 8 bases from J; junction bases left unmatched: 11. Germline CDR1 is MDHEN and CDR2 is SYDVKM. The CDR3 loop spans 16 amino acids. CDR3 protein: CASSPGTGDLREKLFF. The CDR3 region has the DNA TGTGCCAGCAGTCCGGGGACAGGGGACTTACGGGAAAAACTGTTTTTT.

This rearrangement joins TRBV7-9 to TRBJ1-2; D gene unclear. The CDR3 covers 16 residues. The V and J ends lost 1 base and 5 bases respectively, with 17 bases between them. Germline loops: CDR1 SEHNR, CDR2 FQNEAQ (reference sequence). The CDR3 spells CASSLVARPTRYGYTF. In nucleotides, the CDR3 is TGTGCCAGCAGCTTAGTCGCGCGGCCGACTCGTTATGGCTACACCTTC.

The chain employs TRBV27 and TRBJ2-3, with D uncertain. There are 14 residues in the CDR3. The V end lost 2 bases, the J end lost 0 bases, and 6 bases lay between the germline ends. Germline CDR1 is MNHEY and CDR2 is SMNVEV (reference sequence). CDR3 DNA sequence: TGTGCCAGCAGTTTAACAAGTAGCACAGATACGCAGTATTTT. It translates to CASSLTSSTDTQYF.

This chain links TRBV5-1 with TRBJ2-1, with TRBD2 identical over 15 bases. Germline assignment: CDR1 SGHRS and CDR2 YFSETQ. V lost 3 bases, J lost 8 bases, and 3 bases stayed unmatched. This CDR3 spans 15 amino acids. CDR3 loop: CASSSGLAGGDEQFF. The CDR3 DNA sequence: TGCGCCAGCAGCTCCGGACTAGCGGGAGGGGATGAGCAGTTCTTC.

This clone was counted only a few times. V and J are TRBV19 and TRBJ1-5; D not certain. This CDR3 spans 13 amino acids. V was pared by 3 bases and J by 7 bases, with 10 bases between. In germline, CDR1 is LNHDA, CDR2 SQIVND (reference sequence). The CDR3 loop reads CASSMGVGQPQHF. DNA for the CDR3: TGTGCCAGTAGTATGGGAGTAGGACAGCCCCAGCATTTT. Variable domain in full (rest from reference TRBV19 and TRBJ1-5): DGGITQSPKYLFRKEGQNVTLSCEQNLNHDAMYWYRQDPGQGLRLIYYSQIVNDFQKGDIAEGYSVSREKKESFPLTVTSAQKNPTAFYLCASSMGVGQPQHFGDGTRLSIL.

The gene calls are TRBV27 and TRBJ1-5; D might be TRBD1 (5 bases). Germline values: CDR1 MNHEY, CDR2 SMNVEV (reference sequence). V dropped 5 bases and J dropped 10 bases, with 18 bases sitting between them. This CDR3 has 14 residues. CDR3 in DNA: TGTGCCAGCAGTCGAGAGATAGGGGTCCACCCCCAGCATTTT. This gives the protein CASSREIGVHPQHF.

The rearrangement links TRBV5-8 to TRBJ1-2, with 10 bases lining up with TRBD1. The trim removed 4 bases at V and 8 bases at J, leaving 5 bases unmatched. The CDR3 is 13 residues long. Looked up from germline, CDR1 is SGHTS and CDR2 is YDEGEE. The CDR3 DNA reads TGTGCCAGCAGCCCCTGGACAGGGGGGGGCTACACCTTC. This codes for CASSPWTGGGYTF.

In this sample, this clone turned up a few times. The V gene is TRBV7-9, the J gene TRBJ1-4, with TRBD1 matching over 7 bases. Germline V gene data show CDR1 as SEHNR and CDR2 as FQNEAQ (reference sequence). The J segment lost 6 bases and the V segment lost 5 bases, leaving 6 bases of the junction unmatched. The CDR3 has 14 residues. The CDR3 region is CASSQGRGYEKLFF. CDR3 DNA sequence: TGTGCCAGCAGCCAGGGCAGGGGGTATGAAAAACTGTTTTTT.

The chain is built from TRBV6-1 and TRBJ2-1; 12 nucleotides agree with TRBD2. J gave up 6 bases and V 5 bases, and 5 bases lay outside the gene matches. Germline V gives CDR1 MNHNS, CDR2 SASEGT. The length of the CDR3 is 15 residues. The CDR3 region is CASSSGLAGTNEQFF. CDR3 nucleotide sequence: TGTGCCAGCAGTTCCGGACTAGCGGGAACCAATGAGCAGTTCTTC.

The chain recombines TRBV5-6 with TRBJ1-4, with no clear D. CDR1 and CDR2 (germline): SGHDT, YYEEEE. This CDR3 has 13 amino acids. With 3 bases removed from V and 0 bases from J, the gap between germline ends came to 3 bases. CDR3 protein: CASSSATNEKLFF. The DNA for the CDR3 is TGTGCCAGCAGCTCTGCAACTAATGAAAAACTGTTTTTT.

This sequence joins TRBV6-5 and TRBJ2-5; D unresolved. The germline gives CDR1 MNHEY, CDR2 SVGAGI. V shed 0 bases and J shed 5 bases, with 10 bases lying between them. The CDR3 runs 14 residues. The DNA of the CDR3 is TGTGCCAGCAGTTACTCTTCTCTAGAGGAGACCCAGTACTTC. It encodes CASSYSSLEETQYF.

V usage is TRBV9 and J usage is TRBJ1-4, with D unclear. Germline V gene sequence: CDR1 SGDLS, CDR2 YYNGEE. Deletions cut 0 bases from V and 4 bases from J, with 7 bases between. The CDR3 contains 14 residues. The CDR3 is CASSVAGGNEKLFF. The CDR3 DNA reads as TGTGCCAGCAGCGTAGCTGGAGGTAATGAAAAACTGTTTTTT.